This is a list of T cell receptor beta chains from one sample in a study of T cell responses to AZD1222 COVID-19 vaccine. Profiled with immunoSEQ multiplex PCR; TCRdb holds only in-frame clones, not every one. The table lists around 130,000 clones, roughly 90% of them singletons. The sequencing here drew on peripheral blood, taken 28 days after the second dose of the MenACWY control vaccine. Receptors originate from an adult who received the MenACWY meningococcal vaccine as a control. The CDR3 runs from the conserved cysteine through the conserved F or W. The D gene is left open where the match is weak. Only some rows state a clone size, as once, few, many or a class for expanded clones.

J gene,clone size,D gene,V gene,CDR3 protein,CDR3 DNA
TRBJ2-6,once,NA,TRBV7-2,CASSPRGALSGANVLTF,TGTGCCAGCAGCCCCAGAGGGGCCCTCTCTGGGGCCAACGTCCTGACTTTC
TRBJ2-5,NA,TRBD1,TRBV6-2/TRBV6-3,CASSYLTGRETQYF,TGTGCCAGCAGTTATCTGACAGGGAGAGAGACCCAGTACTTC
TRBJ1-1,NA,TRBD1,TRBV29-1,CSVTRTGVDTEAFF,TGCAGCGTCACTCGGACAGGGGTGGACACTGAAGCTTTCTTT
TRBJ2-1,NA,TRBD2,TRBV29-1,CSVGPRLAGGGNEQFF,TGCAGCGTTGGGCCCAGACTAGCGGGGGGCGGCAATGAGCAGTTCTTC
TRBJ1-1,NA,NA,TRBV7-6,CASRSDVYTEAFF,TGTGCCAGCAGGTCCGACGTTTACACTGAAGCTTTCTTT
TRBJ1-5,NA,TRBD1,TRBV28,CASGGFSQPQHF,TGTGCCTCAGGGGGGTTCAGTCAGCCCCAGCATTTT
TRBJ2-1,NA,NA,TRBV15,CATSRDQGYNEQFF,TGTGCCACCAGCAGAGATCAAGGCTACAATGAGCAGTTCTTC
TRBJ2-7,NA,TRBD2,TRBV28,CASSLSKGLGDYEQYF,TGTGCCAGCAGTTTAAGTAAGGGGCTGGGGGACTACGAGCAATACTTC
TRBJ2-7,NA,TRBD2,TRBV7-9,CASSMGLAGLDEQYF,TGTGCCAGCAGCATGGGACTAGCGGGATTGGACGAGCAGTACTTC
TRBJ2-7,NA,NA,TRBV19,CASSLQGWPYEQYF,TGTGCCAGTAGTTTGCAGGGCTGGCCCTACGAGCAGTACTTC
TRBJ1-2,NA,NA,TRBV5-6,CASSWAGNYGYTF,TGTGCCAGCAGCTGGGCGGGTAACTATGGCTACACCTTC
TRBJ2-1,NA,TRBD2,TRBV3-1/TRBV3-2,CASSQAGGPNEQFF,TGTGCCAGCAGCCAGGCGGGAGGGCCGAATGAGCAGTTCTTC
TRBJ1-2,NA,TRBD1,TRBV10-3,CAISARDRALTNYGYTF,TGTGCCATCAGTGCCCGGGACAGGGCCTTAACTAACTATGGCTACACCTTC
TRBJ2-2,NA,NA,TRBV28,CASSLWISGTGELFF,TGTGCCAGCAGTTTGTGGATCTCTGGCACCGGGGAGCTGTTTTTT
TRBJ2-7,NA,NA,TRBV30,CAWSEGVGEQYF,TGTGCCTGGAGTGAAGGGGTCGGGGAGCAGTACTTC
TRBJ2-7,NA,NA,TRBV11-2,CASSLESGVSYEQYF,TGTGCCAGCAGCTTAGAGTCGGGGGTGTCCTACGAGCAGTACTTC
TRBJ2-5,NA,NA,TRBV3-1/TRBV3-2,CASSLYQETQYF,TGTGCCAGCAGCCTATACCAAGAGACCCAGTACTTC
TRBJ2-2,NA,NA,TRBV19,CASSIVNTNTGELFF,TGTGCCAGTAGTATAGTTAACACGAACACCGGGGAGCTGTTTTTT
TRBJ1-1,NA,NA,TRBV7-2,CASSLSVNTEAFF,TGTGCCAGCAGCTTATCTGTGAACACTGAAGCTTTCTTT
TRBJ1-3,few,NA,TRBV18,CASSPTGDEGNTIYF,TGTGCCAGCTCACCAACGGGGGATGAAGGAAACACCATATATTTT
TRBJ2-2,NA,NA,TRBV28,CASSQTGVNTGELFF,TGTGCCAGCAGTCAGACAGGAGTGAACACCGGGGAGCTGTTTTTT
TRBJ2-7,few,NA,TRBV7-9,CASSLEGSFRNEQYF,TGTGCCAGCAGCTTAGAGGGCTCTTTCAGGAACGAGCAGTACTTC
TRBJ2-7,NA,NA,TRBV7-2,CASSPSAGSTYEQYF,TGTGCCAGCAGCCCCAGTGCGGGATCGACCTACGAGCAGTACTTC
TRBJ1-1,NA,TRBD1,TRBV28,CASSLIGTGYQDTEAFF,TGTGCCAGCAGTTTAATCGGGACAGGGTATCAGGACACTGAAGCTTTCTTT
TRBJ1-2,NA,NA,TRBV28,CASSRPVGGYTF,TGTGCCAGCAGCCGCCCCGTAGGTGGCTACACCTTC
TRBJ2-3,NA,TRBD2,TRBV28,CASSSGTSEFHTQYF,TGTGCCAGCAGCTCCGGGACTAGCGAATTTCATACGCAGTATTTT
TRBJ2-5,few,NA,TRBV28,CASRGQETQYF,TGTGCCAGCAGGGGCCAAGAGACCCAGTACTTC
TRBJ1-2,NA,NA,TRBV27,CASSPSGLNYGYTF,TGTGCCAGCAGTCCCTCGGGACTCAACTATGGCTACACCTTC
TRBJ1-3,few,NA,TRBV25-1,CASSGPISGNTIYF,TGTGCCAGCAGTGGTCCCATCTCTGGAAACACCATATATTTT
TRBJ2-1,once,NA,TRBV25-1,CATGETTHRNEQFF,TGTGCCACTGGGGAAACGACCCATCGGAATGAGCAGTTCTTC
TRBJ2-2,NA,NA,TRBV3-1/TRBV3-2,CASSQLRNTGELFF,TGTGCCAGCAGCCAATTAAGGAACACCGGGGAGCTGTTTTTT
TRBJ1-1,NA,TRBD1,TRBV27,CASGGNRGNTEAFF,TGTGCCAGCGGAGGTAACAGGGGGAACACTGAAGCTTTCTTT
TRBJ2-7,NA,NA,TRBV20-1,CSASGSYKPPYEQYF,TGCAGTGCTAGTGGATCCTACAAACCCCCTTACGAGCAGTACTTC
TRBJ1-5,NA,NA,TRBV21-1,CASSKSVTGTANQPQHF,TGTGCCAGCAGCAAAAGCGTTACCGGGACAGCAAATCAGCCCCAGCATTTT
TRBJ1-2,NA,NA,TRBV4-3,CASSQDWNNYGYTF,TGCGCCAGCAGCCAAGATTGGAATAACTATGGCTACACCTTC
TRBJ2-3,NA,NA,TRBV6-6,CASSYSSGTDTQYF,TGTGCCAGCAGTTACTCTTCCGGTACAGATACGCAGTATTTT
TRBJ1-1,NA,NA,TRBV12-3/TRBV12-4,CASSLDTEAFF,TGTGCCAGCAGTTTGGACACTGAAGCTTTCTTT
TRBJ2-7,once,NA,TRBV6-5,CASRPTGSGVYEQYF,TGTGCCAGCAGACCTACCGGGTCGGGAGTCTACGAGCAGTACTTC
TRBJ2-2,NA,NA,TRBV19,CASSGGGLSTGELFF,TGTGCCAGTAGTGGTGGGGGTTTATCGACCGGGGAGCTGTTTTTT
TRBJ1-1,NA,NA,TRBV27,CASSLRQNTEAFF,TGTGCCAGCAGTTTGAGACAAAACACTGAAGCTTTCTTT
TRBJ1-2,NA,NA,TRBV28,CASNLSGYGYTF,TGTGCCAGCAACCTCTCTGGGTATGGCTACACCTTC
TRBJ1-4,NA,TRBD1,TRBV7-2,CASSPTYGTGGEKLFF,TGTGCCAGCAGCCCAACCTACGGGACAGGGGGAGAAAAACTGTTTTTT
TRBJ2-7,NA,NA,TRBV27,CASSSWGYEQYF,TGTGCCAGCAGTTCCTGGGGGTACGAGCAGTACTTC
TRBJ2-1,once,TRBD2,TRBV6-5,CASSKAGGPGNEQFF,TGTGCCAGCAGCAAAGCGGGGGGGCCAGGGAATGAGCAGTTCTTC
TRBJ2-2,NA,TRBD1,TRBV14,CASSQDTTRDRGPTGELFF,TGTGCCAGCAGCCAAGATACGACCCGGGACAGGGGACCCACCGGGGAGCTGTTTTTT
TRBJ1-1,NA,TRBD1,TRBV27,CASSYGRGVNTEAFF,TGTGCCAGCAGTTACGGCAGGGGGGTGAACACTGAAGCTTTCTTT
TRBJ2-5,NA,NA,TRBV18,CASSPRGKGETQYF,TGTGCCAGCTCACCACGAGGGAAAGGAGAGACCCAGTACTTC
TRBJ2-5,NA,NA,TRBV2,CASSETGGETQYF,TGTGCCAGCAGTGAAACAGGCGGTGAGACCCAGTACTTC
TRBJ2-2,NA,TRBD1,TRBV7-2,CASSLTGASGWNTGELFF,TGTGCCAGCAGCTTGACAGGGGCCAGCGGGTGGAACACCGGGGAGCTGTTTTTT
TRBJ1-5,NA,NA,TRBV7-9,CASSNPNQPQHF,TGTGCCAGCAGCAACCCCAATCAGCCCCAGCATTTT
TRBJ2-7,NA,NA,TRBV3-1/TRBV3-2,CASSPTGYEQYF,TGTGCCAGCAGCCCGACGGGATACGAGCAGTACTTC